This is a list of T cell receptor beta chains from one sample in a study of blood T cell repertoires in COVID-19. Using immunoSEQ multiplex PCR, the repertoire was profiled, and TCRdb retains in-frame clones only, with some absent. Altogether 190,000 or so clones are present, 87% being singletons, with the ten largest covering approximately 0.88%. The sequenced sample was peripheral blood. The source of these receptors is a young woman who had recovered from COVID-19. Both conserved end residues are part of each CDR3. The order of the fields is J gene, V gene, clone size, D gene, CDR3 protein, CDR3 DNA. A D gene is named only where the DNA matches it firmly. Clone size is given for some rows only: seen once, a few or many times, or a class if the clone is expanded.

TRBJ1-1 TRBV11-2 NA TRBD1 CASSYPDRPLMNTEAFF TGTGCCAGCAGCTATCCGGACAGGCCTCTTATGAACACTGAAGCTTTCTTT
TRBJ2-3 TRBV9 NA TRBD1 CASSVGTANTDTQYF TGTGCCAGCAGCGTCGGGACAGCAAACACAGATACGCAGTATTTT
TRBJ1-6 TRBV15 NA NA CATSRERAGNSPLHF TGTGCCACCAGCAGAGAGCGGGCGGGGAATTCACCCCTCCACTTT
TRBJ2-1 TRBV6-5 NA NA CASRWWGTGAIF NA
TRBJ2-1 TRBV3-1/TRBV3-2 NA NA CASSQGTLAPNQFF TGTGCCAGCAGCCAAGGGACGCTAGCTCCTAACCAGTTCTTC
TRBJ2-7 TRBV10-3 NA TRBD1 CAIRSQQGKDEQYF TGTGCCATCAGGAGCCAACAGGGGAAAGACGAGCAGTACTTC
TRBJ2-7 TRBV4-3 NA NA CASSQDRGYYEQYF TGCGCCAGCAGCCAAGATCGGGGGTACTACGAGCAGTACTTC
TRBJ2-1 TRBV27 once NA CASSLVGAEQFF TGTGCCAGCAGTTTAGTTGGAGCTGAGCAGTTCTTC
TRBJ1-2 TRBV11-2 few NA CASSAGSFYGYTF TGTGCCAGCAGCGCTGGGAGCTTCTATGGCTACACCTTC
TRBJ1-1 TRBV11-2 NA NA CASSSTDLNTEAFF TGTGCCAGCAGCTCGACAGATTTGAACACTGAAGCTTTCTTT
TRBJ1-1 TRBV7-2 NA NA CASSSTGSSTEAFF TGTGCCAGCAGCTCTACAGGGTCCAGCACTGAAGCTTTCTTT
TRBJ2-3 TRBV6-2/TRBV6-3 once TRBD2 CASSYSISGRSTDTQYF TGTGCCAGCAGTTACTCGATTAGCGGGAGGAGCACAGATACGCAGTATTTT
TRBJ2-5 TRBV5-1 few TRBD2 CASSLGETSARETQYF TGCGCCAGCAGCTTGGGGGAGACTAGCGCAAGGGAGACCCAGTACTTC
TRBJ1-2 TRBV18 NA NA CASSPRGSDGYTF TGTGCCAGCTCACCACGAGGGTCGGATGGCTACACCTTC
TRBJ2-5 TRBV5-4 NA TRBD2 CASSWGAGGDQETQYF TGTGCCAGCAGCTGGGGCGCGGGGGGGGACCAAGAGACCCAGTACTTC
TRBJ2-3 TRBV7-9 NA NA CASSSTDGSTDTQYF TGTGCCAGCAGCTCGACAGACGGAAGCACAGATACGCAGTATTTT
TRBJ2-3 TRBV23-1 NA TRBD2 CASSQKGGGTDTQYF TGCGCCAGCAGTCAAAAGGGAGGGGGCACAGATACGCAGTATTTT
TRBJ1-2 TRBV30 NA TRBD1 CAWSELDRGPGYTF TGTGCCTGGAGCGAACTGGACAGGGGGCCCGGCTACACCTTC
TRBJ1-4 TRBV18 NA NA CASSPSRTLNEKLFF TGTGCCAGCTCACCAAGTAGGACTCTTAATGAAAAACTGTTTTTT
TRBJ1-3 TRBV7-2 NA NA CASSLGGVSGNTIYF TGTGCCAGCAGCTTAGGGGGAGTCTCTGGAAACACCATATATTTT
TRBJ2-3 TRBV7-9 once NA CASRFTGADTQYF TGTGCCAGCAGATTCACCGGAGCAGATACGCAGTATTTT
TRBJ1-4 TRBV21-1 NA NA CASNIRDRGRSRADEKLFF TGTGCCAGCAACATCCGGGACAGGGGCCGGTCACGGGCGGATGAAAAACTGTTTTTT
TRBJ2-3 TRBV13 NA TRBD2 CASSSGLAAVDTQYF TGTGCCAGCAGCTCGGGACTAGCGGCGGTCGATACGCAGTATTTT
TRBJ1-1 TRBV4-3 NA NA CASSQGWTSLNTEAFF TGCGCCAGCAGCCAAGGATGGACATCATTGAACACTGAAGCTTTCTTT
TRBJ2-5 TRBV24-1 NA TRBD1 CATSPAPGTGQQETQYF TGTGCCACCAGTCCCGCACCCGGGACAGGACAACAAGAGACCCAGTACTTC
TRBJ2-7 TRBV9 NA TRBD1 CASSVDPGTGISYEQYF TGTGCCAGCAGCGTAGATCCCGGGACAGGGATTTCCTACGAGCAGTACTTC
TRBJ1-2 TRBV24-1 NA TRBD1 CATAGTVDLNPYGYTF TGTGCCACCGCCGGGACAGTTGACCTAAATCCCTATGGCTACACCTTC
TRBJ1-3 TRBV2 NA NA CASARQGYSGNTIYF TGTGCCAGCGCTCGGCAGGGTTACTCTGGAAACACCATATATTTT
TRBJ1-1 TRBV4-1 NA TRBD1 CASSLETDRAKNTEAFF TGCGCCAGCAGTCTTGAAACGGACAGGGCGAAGAACACTGAAGCTTTCTTT
TRBJ1-4 TRBV9 NA NA CASSAGQPNEKLFF TGTGCCAGCAGCGCCGGACAGCCTAATGAAAAACTGTTTTTT
TRBJ2-1 TRBV5-1 NA NA CASSRSDQGYEQFF TGCGCCAGCAGCCGCTCGGACCAGGGCTATGAGCAGTTCTTC
TRBJ2-5 TRBV3-1/TRBV3-2 NA NA CASSQEDSQTQYF TGTGCCAGCAGCCAAGAAGACAGTCAGACCCAGTACTTC
TRBJ2-5 TRBV7-6 NA NA CASRDMTGPDQETQYF TGTGCCAGCAGGGATATGACAGGCCCCGACCAAGAGACCCAGTACTTC